Listed below are T cell receptor beta chains from one sample, sequenced in a study of T cell responses to AZD1222 COVID-19 vaccine. Using immunoSEQ multiplex PCR, the repertoire was profiled, and TCRdb retains in-frame clones only, with some absent. Of 150,000 or so clones in the sample, over 75% are singletons; the top ten hold about 1.5%. Specimen: peripheral blood, collected on day 0 of AZD1222 vaccination. These TCRs come from an adult in good health. Both conserved end residues are part of each CDR3.

V: TRBV4-3
CDR3: CASSQVTGSNQPQHF

V: TRBV7-2
CDR3: CASSLRTGGYSGNTIYF

V: TRBV5-1
CDR3: CASSSIDTQYF

V: TRBV14
CDR3: CASSQAGYNSPLHF

V: TRBV11-3
CDR3: CASSLAYWTGNYNEQFF

V: TRBV2
CDR3: CASSEAQASSNQPQHF

V: TRBV4-3
CDR3: CASSRQTTRPGNGYTF

V: TRBV6-5
CDR3: CASSYSAQGWAGYTF

V: TRBV27
CDR3: CASSLGGPRNTIYF

V: TRBV7-9
CDR3: CASSRGYNEQFF

V: TRBV7-2
CDR3: CASSLYGGGPETQYF

V: TRBV19
CDR3: CASRRGVGADTQYF

V: TRBV11-2
CDR3: CASSLRGLVTDTQYF

V: TRBV7-2
CDR3: CASSLAGHNSGNTIYF

V: TRBV4-3
CDR3: CASSLASGANTEAFF

V: TRBV7-8
CDR3: CASSLVPGQNYGYTF

V: TRBV7-2
CDR3: CASSLGGQMANEQFF

V: TRBV19
CDR3: CASRATGSHYGYTF

V: TRBV12-5
CDR3: CATGQGAAYNEQFF

V: TRBV3-1/TRBV3-2
CDR3: CASSQDSSEQYF

V: TRBV2
CDR3: CASSLQETQYF

V: TRBV25-1
CDR3: CASSEYPQPGSYNEQFF

V: TRBV5-1
CDR3: CASSFELGELFF

V: TRBV14
CDR3: CASSFDLTEQFF

V: TRBV5-6
CDR3: CASSFSGSGIQYF

V: TRBV7-2
CDR3: CASSGRRDPNQETQYF

V: TRBV27
CDR3: CASSFRGQGNTIYF